What follows are 15 T cell receptor beta chains derived from one specimen sequenced in a study of technical replicates of blood from several donors. This table comes from immunoSEQ multiplex PCR, and its TCRdb copy is limited to in-frame clones, with some not included. The sample has under 95,000 clones; 91% are singletons. The sequencing sample was made of T cells isolated from PBMCs. These receptors all come from a human donor in good health. Some clones in this sample may be carry-over from other donors' samples.

This sequence joins TRBV7-2 and TRBJ1-2; no reliable D call. The CDR3 runs to 16 residues. Trimming pared 1 base from V and 4 bases from J, leaving 16 bases between. CDR1 is SGHTA, CDR2 FQGNSA, per germline. The CDR3 DNA reads as TGTGCCAGCAGCTTAGTCCCAGGTGACACCCCCTATGGCTACACCTTC. Translating it yields CASSLVPGDTPYGYTF.

The V call is TRBV30, the J call TRBJ1-3; D is unresolved. Germline CDR1 and CDR2: GTSNPN and SVGIG (reference sequence). This CDR3 is built from 13 residues. Deletions cut 3 bases from V and 4 bases from J, with 10 bases between. The CDR3 sequence is CAWRSSPGNTIYF. The CDR3 coding sequence is TGTGCCTGGAGGTCTTCCCCCGGAAACACCATATATTTT.

The V and J genes are TRBV4-1 and TRBJ2-1, with 7 nucleotides matching TRBD1. Germline V CDR1 and CDR2: MGHRA, YSYEKL. The CDR3 sequence is 16 residues long. With 4 bases clipped from V and 2 bases from J, the junction kept 8 bases outside the gene matches. In nucleotides, the CDR3 is TGCGCCAGCAGCCCAGACGAGGGGGCCGCCTACAATGAGCAGTTCTTC. Translating gives CASSPDEGAAYNEQFF.

The table lists this clone with a count of one. J is TRBJ2-1 and V is TRBV5-1; 10 bases map to TRBD2. Trimming cost V 4 bases and J 4 bases; bases outside gene matches: 8. The germline gives CDR1 SGHRS, CDR2 YFSETQ. CDR3 length: 16 residues. DNA of the CDR3: TGCGCCAGCAGCCAATCTAGCGGGGGCTCATACAATGAGCAGTTCTTC. Residues: CASSQSSGGSYNEQFF.

This clone was observed a few times. The chain joins TRBV6-1 to TRBJ2-1, with D possibly matching TRBD2 (6 bases). Trimming shortened V by 9 bases and J by 6 bases, and 18 bases separated the two germline ends. This CDR3 comprises 14 residues. Germline V gene data show CDR1 as MNHNS and CDR2 as SASEGT. CDR3 sequence reads: CASSQMRRGNEQFF. CDR3 nucleotides: TGTGCCAGTTCCCAGATGAGGCGGGGCAATGAGCAGTTCTTC.

This clone was recorded a few times. The chain couples TRBV7-9 to TRBJ1-1, with D unclear. V was trimmed by 6 bases and J by 8 bases, leaving 10 bases between them. The germline V gene has CDR1 SEHNR and CDR2 FQNEAQ (reference sequence). The CDR3 length is 11 residues. Written as DNA, the CDR3 is TGTGCCAGCAGTCGGGGAGAGGAAGCTTTCTTT. Encoded protein: CASSRGEEAFF.

V gene TRBV11-2 combines with J gene TRBJ1-1; the D is unclear. In germline, CDR1 is SGHAT, CDR2 FQNNGV. V was cut by 1 base and J by 3 bases, with 12 bases left in between. This CDR3 comprises 15 residues. As DNA, the CDR3 is TGTGCCAGCAGCTTAGGTACCAGGAAATACACTGAAGCTTTCTTT. Amino acids: CASSLGTRKYTEAFF.

The chain recombines TRBV4-1 with TRBJ2-5; tentative D call: TRBD1 (6 bases). The V end was cut by 1 base, the J end by 4 bases, with 10 bases between. Germline CDR1 MGHRA, CDR2 YSYEKL. The CDR3 runs to 14 residues. CDR3 loop: CASSQGGGIETQYF. The CDR3 coding sequence is TGCGCCAGCAGCCAAGGTGGGGGCATAGAGACCCAGTACTTC.

This clone was picked up a small number of times. The V gene is TRBV30, the J gene TRBJ2-2; D is unresolved. Germline lookup yields CDR1 GTSNPN and CDR2 SVGIG (reference sequence). V was clipped by 0 bases and J by 0 bases, with 11 bases between them. CDR3 length equals 16 residues. The CDR3 protein is CAWSVVGSSNTGELFF. The CDR3 DNA sequence: TGTGCCTGGAGTGTAGTTGGCTCATCGAACACCGGGGAGCTGTTTTTT.

V usage is TRBV4-2 and J usage is TRBJ1-1, with no clear D. Germline V gene data show CDR1 as LGHNA and CDR2 as YNFKEQ. V lost 0 bases to trimming and J lost 0 bases, with 11 bases between them. This CDR3 contains 16 residues. The CDR3 protein is CASSQEYSSMNTEAFF. The DNA of the CDR3 is TGTGCCAGCAGCCAAGAGTACTCCTCCATGAACACTGAAGCTTTCTTT.

This clone was counted once. The chain is built from TRBV2 and TRBJ1-4; maybe TRBD1 (5 bases). The V gene's germline CDR1 is SNHLY and CDR2 FYNNEI. V lost 0 bases and J 7 bases, leaving 12 bases between the germline ends. CDR3 length equals 15 residues. The CDR3 protein is CASSEALAGLEKLFF. CDR3 nucleotides: TGTGCCAGCAGTGAAGCTCTGGCAGGGCTTGAAAAACTGTTTTTT. The full variable domain, its missing parts supplied by reference TRBV2 and TRBJ1-4, is EPEVTQTPSHQVTQMGQEVILRCVPISNHLYFYWYRQILGQKVEFLVSFYNNEISEKSEIFDDQFSVERPDGSNFTLKIRSTKLEDSAMYFCASSEALAGLEKLFFGSGTQLSVL.

The chain joins TRBV30 to TRBJ1-2; 7 bases match TRBD1. V lost 4 bases to trimming and J lost 4 bases; unmatched junction nucleotides: 9. CDR3 length equals 14 residues. Germline V gives CDR1 GTSNPN, CDR2 SVGIG (reference sequence). The CDR3 reads CAWKGDQGGYGYTF. The CDR3 DNA sequence: TGTGCCTGGAAAGGGGATCAGGGGGGCTATGGCTACACCTTC.

The chain combines TRBV5-4 with TRBJ1-6, with D perhaps TRBD1 (5 bases). Per the germline V gene, CDR1 is SGHNT and CDR2 is YYREEE (reference sequence). The germline V and J ends were trimmed by 5 bases and 10 bases, with 19 bases remaining between them. CDR3 size: 15 residues. The CDR3 reads CASSFQTARSSPLHF. CDR3 DNA: TGTGCCAGCAGTTTCCAGACAGCCAGAAGCTCACCCCTCCACTTT.

This clone appeared a single time. V gene TRBV2 combines with J gene TRBJ1-4, with a weak D call TRBD1 (6 bases). The CDR3 sequence is 16 residues long. V gave up 1 base and J gave up 5 bases, with 14 bases separating them. Per the germline V gene, CDR1 is SNHLY and CDR2 is FYNNEI. CDR3 sequence: CASSEGRGGMNEKLFF. In nucleotides, the CDR3 is TGTGCCAGCAGTGAAGGGAGGGGGGGGATGAATGAAAAACTGTTTTTT.

This chain connects TRBV9 to TRBJ2-7; TRBD1 agrees at 7 bases. Germline CDR1 reads SGDLS; CDR2 reads YYNGEE. The V and J ends lost 2 bases and 0 bases, in that order; junction bases with no gene match: 5. This CDR3 is 15 amino acids long. DNA of the CDR3: TGTGCCAGCAGCGTGCATACAGGGGACTCCTACGAGCAGTACTTC. It is translated as CASSVHTGDSYEQYF.